Below, one TCR beta chain is given with its context. Its antigen is still unknown. This sample stems from a study of shared clonotypes between healthy human individuals. General study points: Generally, naive subsets came out with larger estimated richness than memory subsets.

CDR3 length: 14 amino acids. The germline V gene encodes CDR1 WSHSY and CDR2 SAAADI. The V gene lost 3 bases and the J gene lost 0 bases, with 6 bases spanning the gap. Genomic DNA from each subset was divided evenly over several immunoSEQ plates. Produced via immunoSEQ multiplex PCR; TCRdb's table is partial and in-frame only. The sample gives over a million clones, approximately 98% of which show up once; roughly 0.45% is in the top ten. The clonotype was recovered from a man aged 25-45 years in good health. The sample consisted of naive CD4+ T cells sorted from blood. As for subset: CD45RA+ positively selected. V is TRBV10-2 and J is TRBJ2-1, with D uncertain. The CDR3 DNA is TGCGCCAGCAGTGAAATAAGCTCCTACAATGAGCAGTTCTTC. Translated: CASSEISSYNEQFF.